These 28 T cell receptor beta chains came from one sample sequenced in a study of T cells in Graves' hyperthyroidism and ophthalmopathy. Authors of the study amplified TCR beta CDR3 regions from RNA transcripts. When the TCR CDR3 underwent first-round RT-PCR, the HTBI primer set was used. One entry per CDR3 protein, called by TCRdb with MiXCR from the multiplex PCR reads. The data show 450,000 to 550,000 distinct CDR3 sequences, with around 22% seen just once and approximately 10% held by the top ten. The sequenced material came from blood. These receptors originate from a woman in her twenties or thirties with Graves' ophthalmopathy.

This clonotype was seen a few times. The chain combines TRBV6-5 with TRBJ2-5; 7 nucleotides align to TRBD2. Germline trimming cut 7 bases from V and 6 bases from J; bases unmatched to any gene: 11. Germline values: CDR1 MNHEY, CDR2 SVGAGI. The CDR3 spans 14 residues. The CDR3 is CASIFTSALQTQYF. In DNA form, the CDR3 reads TGTGCCAGCATTTTCACTAGCGCCCTTCAGACCCAGTACTTC.

This chain uses TRBV28 with TRBJ2-2; D is perhaps TRBD1 (5 bases). Germline-derived CDR1 and CDR2 are MDHEN and SYDVKM. This CDR3 comprises 14 residues. The V gene lost 2 bases and the J gene lost 6 bases, with 10 bases spanning the gap. The CDR3 DNA follows: TGTGCCAGCAGTTTAATAGGGGTGGCCGGGGAGCTGTTTTTT. The encoded protein is CASSLIGVAGELFF.

The genes are TRBV10-3 and TRBJ1-2; 9 bases are a match to TRBD1. J lost 3 bases, V lost 4 bases, and 9 bases had no gene match. Germline assignment: CDR1 ENHRY and CDR2 SYGVKD. This CDR3 is built from 16 residues. DNA for the CDR3: TGTGCCATCAGTGGCAGCCTGGGACAGGGAGACTATGGCTACACCTTC. It is translated as CAISGSLGQGDYGYTF.

The V call is TRBV4-1, the J call TRBJ2-4, with a weak D call TRBD1 (6 bases). Trimming removed 4 bases from V and 5 bases from J, with 21 bases in between. CDR3 length: 17 amino acids. Looked up from germline, CDR1 is MGHRA and CDR2 is YSYEKL. In DNA, the CDR3 is TGCGCCAGCAGCCGATCTGCTGCAGGGGTTTGGCAAAACATTCAGTACTTC. Encoded protein: CASSRSAAGVWQNIQYF.

This clonotype occurred a few times. The gene calls are TRBV7-2 and TRBJ2-7, with 8 bases fitting TRBD2. With V trimmed by 5 bases and J by 3 bases, 6 bases remained unmatched. Per the germline V gene, CDR1 is SGHTA and CDR2 is FQGNSA. This CDR3 has 14 amino acids. CDR3 sequence reads: CASSTGLALYEQYF. Here the CDR3 DNA reads TGTGCCAGCAGCACCGGACTAGCCCTCTACGAGCAGTACTTC.

This clonotype showed up many times. The chain combines TRBV7-2 with TRBJ1-2; 9 nucleotides match TRBD1. The germline gives CDR1 SGHTA, CDR2 FQGNSA. This CDR3 has 14 residues. Trimming took 3 bases from V and 8 from J; bases not matched to a gene: 7. The CDR3 nucleotides read TGTGCCAGCAGCTTTGGACAGGGGAGGGAAGGCTACACCTTC. Protein product: CASSFGQGREGYTF. The full variable domain, its missing parts supplied by reference TRBV7-2 and TRBJ1-2, is GAGVSQSPSNKVTEKGKDVELRCDPISGHTALYWYRQSLGQGLEFLIYFQGNSAPDKSGLPSDRFSAERTGGSVSTLTIQRTQQEDSAVYLCASSFGQGREGYTFGSGTRLTVV.

This clonotype was counted ten times or more. The chain joins TRBV2 to TRBJ1-2; TRBD1 matches 8 bases. CDR1 is SNHLY, CDR2 FYNNEI, per germline. The CDR3 loop spans 13 amino acids. J was trimmed by 3 bases and V by 6 bases; bases with no gene match: 3. The CDR3 reads CASRMGQDYGYTF. The CDR3 nucleotides read TGTGCCAGCAGGATGGGACAGGACTATGGCTACACCTTC. The whole variable domain, remainder taken from reference TRBV2 and TRBJ1-2, is EPEVTQTPSHQVTQMGQEVILRCVPISNHLYFYWYRQILGQKVEFLVSFYNNEISEKSEIFDDQFSVERPDGSNFTLKIRSTKLEDSAMYFCASRMGQDYGYTFGSGTRLTVV.

There are many counts of this clonotype. The chain employs TRBV10-3 and TRBJ1-1; TRBD1 agrees at 11 bases. J gave up 2 bases and V 6 bases, and 2 bases lay outside the gene matches. The CDR3 is made up of 14 amino acids. Germline loops: CDR1 ENHRY, CDR2 SYGVKD. This CDR3 reads CAIRGTGGNTEAFF. CDR3 nucleotides: TGTGCCATCAGGGGGACAGGGGGAAACACTGAAGCTTTCTTT.

This clonotype has only a few counts. The chain has TRBV9 and TRBJ2-5, with TRBD2 matching over 7 bases. The CDR3 extends over 14 amino acids. Germline V gives CDR1 SGDLS, CDR2 YYNGEE. The J segment lost 3 bases and the V segment lost 0 bases, leaving 2 bases of the junction unmatched. CDR3 residues: CASSVGLAKETQYF. CDR3 bases: TGTGCCAGCAGCGTAGGACTAGCAAAAGAGACCCAGTACTTC.

Ten or more counts support this clonotype. This chain uses TRBV11-2 with TRBJ2-7, with D maybe TRBD2 (6 bases). The CDR3 totals 15 residues. The germline V gene has CDR1 SGHAT and CDR2 FQNNGV. V shed 0 bases and J shed 0 bases, with 9 bases lying between them. In DNA form, the CDR3 reads TGTGCCAGCAGCTTAGATACTAGCTTCTCCTACGAGCAGTACTTC. This codes for CASSLDTSFSYEQYF. The whole variable domain, remainder taken from reference TRBV11-2 and TRBJ2-7, is EAGVAQSPRYKIIEKRQSVAFWCNPISGHATLYWYQQILGQGPKLLIQFQNNGVVDDSQLPKDRFSAERLKGVDSTLKIQPAKLEDSAVYLCASSLDTSFSYEQYFGPGTRLTVT.

The chain uses TRBV12-3 or TRBV12-4 and TRBJ1-1, with D perhaps matching TRBD1 (5 bases). Trimming removed 6 bases from V and 0 bases from J, with 14 bases in between. CDR3 length equals 15 residues. The CDR3 reads CASSSSTALNTEAFF. The CDR3 DNA follows: TGTGCCAGCAGCTCTTCGACAGCCTTGAACACTGAAGCTTTCTTT.

This clonotype was counted ten times or more. This chain uses TRBV4-3 with TRBJ2-5, with 9 bases identical to TRBD1. The germline V gene has CDR1 LGHNA and CDR2 YSLEER. The CDR3 runs to 15 residues. The J segment lost 5 bases and the V segment lost 1 base, leaving 5 bases of the junction unmatched. The CDR3 sequence: CASSQGTGVVETQYF. CDR3 bases: TGCGCCAGCAGCCAAGGGACAGGGGTGGTGGAGACCCAGTACTTC.

This clonotype appeared many times. V is TRBV18 and J is TRBJ2-5; D gene uncertain. The germline V and J ends were trimmed by 1 base and 3 bases, with 6 bases remaining between them. Per germline, CDR1 KGHSH and CDR2 LQKENI. The CDR3 runs 13 residues. CDR3 residues: CASSPRGEETQYF. CDR3 nucleotide sequence: TGTGCCAGCTCACCACGAGGAGAAGAGACCCAGTACTTC.

On this clonotype: The CDR3 does not close with the conserved phenylalanine or tryptophan, likely indicating a read error. V usage is TRBV2 and J usage is TRBJ1-5, with 8 bases lining up with TRBD1. This CDR3 region has 17 residues. The germline V gene has CDR1 SNHLY and CDR2 FYNNEI. The trim removed 7 bases at V and 3 bases at J, leaving 14 bases unmatched. The CDR3 region is CASTFETTGDVNQPQHL. CDR3 DNA: TGTGCCAGCACCTTCGAAACGACAGGGGATGTCAATCAGCCCCAGCATCTT.

The V call is TRBV20-1, the J call TRBJ2-5; TRBD2 matches 7 bases. Trimming at V came to 8 bases and at J to 5 bases, leaving 17 bases not matched to a gene. This CDR3 is built from 15 residues. Germline assignment: CDR1 DFQATT and CDR2 SNEGSKA (reference sequence). For the CDR3, the DNA is TGCAGTCCCTCCGATCCGGGGGAGGGCCTTGAGACCCAGTACTTC. Protein sequence: CSPSDPGEGLETQYF.

This rearrangement joins TRBV20-1 to TRBJ1-1, with 8 bases that match TRBD1. The CDR3 consists of 18 residues. The germline V gene has CDR1 DFQATT and CDR2 SNEGSKA (reference sequence). J lost 2 bases, V lost 5 bases, and 19 bases had no gene match. The CDR3 nucleotides are TGCAGTGCTCTTGGGACAGGCCAATTCCTTGGGGAAAACACTGAAGCTTTCTTT. It encodes CSALGTGQFLGENTEAFF.

This clonotype was detected a few times. This chain uses TRBV11-1 with TRBJ2-2; TRBD1 aligns across 7 bases. The germline gives CDR1 SGHAT, CDR2 FQDESV (reference sequence). J gave up 7 bases and V 8 bases, and 4 bases lay outside the gene matches. The CDR3 has 12 residues. CDR3 DNA: TGTGCCAGCCGACAGGGCCTCGGGGAGCTGTTTTTT. It yields the protein CASRQGLGELFF.

There are a few counts of this clonotype. The V and J genes are TRBV4-2 and TRBJ1-1; tentatively, D is TRBD1 (6 bases). Trimming cost V 4 bases and J 1 base, with 16 bases left between them. There are 16 residues in the CDR3. Germline V lookup: CDR1 LGHNA, CDR2 YNFKEQ. CDR3 sequence reads: CASSLFFRGQNTEAFF. CDR3 coding DNA: TGTGCCAGCAGCCTCTTTTTCCGGGGGCAGAACACTGAAGCTTTCTTT.

This clonotype came up many times. The chain has TRBV11-3 and TRBJ2-4; D uncertain. The V gene's germline CDR1 is SGHNT and CDR2 YENEEA. The CDR3 consists of 19 residues. Trimming stripped 5 bases from V and 0 bases from J, with 23 bases between. The CDR3 region has the DNA TGTGCCAGCAGCATAGTCCATACCGGCAGGCTACTAGCCAAAAACATTCAGTACTTC. Its translation: CASSIVHTGRLLAKNIQYF.

In its sample, this clonotype was seen many times. The CDR3 region has the DNA TGTGCCAGCAGCGCCACGTGGGACACTGAAGCTTTCTTT. Translating it yields CASSATWDTEAFF. V and J are TRBV7-2 and TRBJ1-1; no reliable D call. Trimming took 5 bases from V and 3 from J, leaving 10 bases between them. The CDR3 consists of 13 residues. Germline V gene lookup returns CDR1 SGHTA and CDR2 FQGNSA. Based on the CDR3 plus reference TRBV7-2 and TRBJ1-1, the full variable domain is GAGVSQSPSNKVTEKGKDVELRCDPISGHTALYWYRQSLGQGLEFLIYFQGNSAPDKSGLPSDRFSAERTGGSVSTLTIQRTQQEDSAVYLCASSATWDTEAFFGQGTRLTVV.

The rearrangement links TRBV19 to TRBJ1-5; D gene uncertain. V was shortened by 3 bases and J by 3 bases, with 9 bases between the two germline ends. The CDR3 loop spans 14 amino acids. Germline CDR1 is LNHDA and CDR2 is SQIVND (reference sequence). The CDR3: CASSMAQDNQPQHF. The CDR3 nucleotides read TGTGCCAGTAGTATGGCGCAGGACAATCAGCCCCAGCATTTT.

This clonotype was seen at least ten times. This chain uses TRBV19 with TRBJ2-5; the match to TRBD2 covers 9 bases. Germline CDR1 and CDR2: LNHDA and SQIVND (reference sequence). The CDR3 consists of 15 residues. After removal of 3 bases from V and 5 bases from J, the junction contained 7 bases not matched to a gene. CDR3 amino acids: CASSIPLAGFETQYF. CDR3 sequence (DNA): TGTGCCAGTAGTATCCCTCTAGCGGGGTTTGAGACCCAGTACTTC.

This clonotype was detected many times. The chain couples TRBV28 to TRBJ2-7, with TRBD2 as a possible D gene (5 bases). The CDR3 runs to 15 residues. Trimming removed 6 bases from V and 0 bases from J, with 15 bases in between. In germline, CDR1 is MDHEN, CDR2 SYDVKM. CDR3 sequence (DNA): TGTGCCAGCAGATCCCTAGACTACAGCTCCTACGAGCAGTACTTC. Amino acids: CASRSLDYSSYEQYF.

CDR3 amino acids: CASGNRGERGNEQFF. In DNA, the CDR3 is TGTGCTAGTGGTAATAGGGGGGAGAGGGGGAATGAGCAGTTCTTC. The V call is TRBV12-5, the J call TRBJ2-1; D is possibly TRBD1 or TRBD2 (6 bases each). V lost 5 bases and J lost 7, with 18 bases in between. Germline V gives CDR1 LGHNT, CDR2 FRNRAP. The length of the CDR3 is 15 residues.

This clonotype was recorded many times. The CDR3 bases are TGCAGTGCTAGAGATCTCGTTGAGCAGTACTTC. Translating gives CSARDLVEQYF. The genes are TRBV20-1 and TRBJ2-7, with unresolved D. Per the germline V gene, CDR1 is DFQATT and CDR2 is SNEGSKA (reference sequence). Trimming stripped 0 bases from V and 7 bases from J, with 7 bases between. The CDR3 length is 11 residues.

This clonotype occurred a few times. The gene calls are TRBV30 and TRBJ1-3, with no clear D. Trimming pared 3 bases from V and 0 bases from J, leaving 6 bases between. The CDR3 sequence is 13 residues long. The germline V gene encodes CDR1 GTSNPN and CDR2 SVGIG (reference sequence). The CDR3 here is CAWRPGSGNTIYF. The CDR3 DNA sequence: TGTGCCTGGAGGCCCGGCTCTGGAAACACCATATATTTT.

This clonotype was found many times. The chain employs TRBV20-1 and TRBJ2-7, with D possibly TRBD2 on 5 matching bases. The CDR3 is 15 amino acids. Trimming pared 1 base from V and 1 base from J, leaving 14 bases between. Germline lookup yields CDR1 DFQATT and CDR2 SNEGSKA (reference sequence). CDR3 amino acids: CSARGLQEESYEQYF. The CDR3 DNA reads as TGCAGTGCTAGAGGCCTTCAGGAGGAGTCCTACGAGCAGTACTTC.

This chain joins TRBV9 and TRBJ1-5; D is unclear. Germline V gene data show CDR1 as SGDLS and CDR2 as YYNGEE. There are 13 residues in the CDR3. The V end was cut by 4 bases, the J end by 9 bases, with 14 bases between. Here the CDR3 reads CASSPSRWGPQHF. The CDR3, as DNA: TGTGCCAGCAGCCCTTCCCGCTGGGGGCCCCAGCATTTT.